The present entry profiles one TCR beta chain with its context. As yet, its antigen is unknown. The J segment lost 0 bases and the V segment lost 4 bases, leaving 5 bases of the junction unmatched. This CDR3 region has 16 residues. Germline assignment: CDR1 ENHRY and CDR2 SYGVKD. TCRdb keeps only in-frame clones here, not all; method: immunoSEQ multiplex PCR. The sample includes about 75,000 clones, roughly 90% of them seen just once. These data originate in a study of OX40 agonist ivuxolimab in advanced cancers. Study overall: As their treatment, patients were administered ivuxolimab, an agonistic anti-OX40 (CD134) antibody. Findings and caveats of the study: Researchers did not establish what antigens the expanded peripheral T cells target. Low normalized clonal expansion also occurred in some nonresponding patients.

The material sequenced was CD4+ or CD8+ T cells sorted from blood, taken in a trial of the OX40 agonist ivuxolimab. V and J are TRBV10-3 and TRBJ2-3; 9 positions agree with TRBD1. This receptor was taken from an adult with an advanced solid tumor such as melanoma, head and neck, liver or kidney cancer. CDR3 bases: TGTGCCATCAGTGCATCGGGACAGGGCAGCACAGATACGCAGTATTTT. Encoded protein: CAISASGQGSTDTQYF.